This T cell receptor beta chain was sequenced in a study of blood T cell repertoires in COVID-19. This CDR3 region has 20 residues. J was trimmed by 6 bases and V by 3 bases; bases with no gene match: 20. Germline V gene data show CDR1 as SGHNT and CDR2 as YENEEA. In the original workflow: Nucleated cell number was recorded as an estimate derived from reference gene primer amplification. Using immunoSEQ multiplex PCR, the repertoire was profiled, and TCRdb retains in-frame clones only, with some absent. V, J and clone size reflect that table, while D and trimming were determined from the DNA. Of 95,000 to 130,000 clones in the sample, around 80% were seen once.

Sequencing used peripheral blood. The receptor was derived from a man aged 65-85 years with active or convalescent COVID-19. This chain links TRBV11-3 with TRBJ2-1; 10 nucleotides agree with TRBD1. CDR3 protein: CASSLLGRARTGTGVNEQFF. The CDR3 DNA sequence: TGTGCCAGCAGCTTGTTAGGGCGGGCCCGGACCGGGACAGGGGTCAATGAGCAGTTCTTC.